This T cell receptor beta chain derives from a study of radiotherapy plus CTLA-4 blockade in lung cancer. The repertoire was sequenced with immunoSEQ multiplex PCR; TCRdb's copy has only in-frame clones and lacks some. There are more than 75,000 clones in the sample; approximately 72% occur only once, and about 3% lies in the top ten. The germline gives CDR1 SGHTA, CDR2 FQGTGA. The CDR3 contains 13 residues. With 5 bases removed from V and 8 bases from J, the gap between germline ends came to 15 bases. Study findings and constraints: Once radiotherapy plus ipilimumab had been given, TCR clones derived from tumor expanded in blood.

As to this clone: Its target is not known.

This sample comprised peripheral blood, obtained from a patient treated with radiotherapy plus ipilimumab. The rearrangement links TRBV7-3 to TRBJ1-2, with D perhaps matching TRBD1 (5 bases). This receptor was identified in a human donor with non-small cell lung cancer who had a partial response to radiotherapy plus ipilimumab. Some clones in this sample may be carry-over from other donors' samples. The CDR3 region has the DNA TGTGCCAGCAGCCCAGGGTACGTGGTGGGCTACACCTTC. Translating it yields CASSPGYVVGYTF.